This T cell receptor beta chain was sequenced for a study of neurological immune-mediated disorders. About the study: The 35 or so multiple sclerosis patients comprised around 31 relapsing-remitting and 3 secondary progressive cases.

This clonotype was detected many times. Its antigen is undetermined. The CDR3 spans 18 residues. The germline CDR1 and CDR2 sequences are MNHEY and SVGAGI. Unmatched junction bases numbered 12, after V lost 4 bases and J lost 4 bases. The cDNA was synthesized by 5'RACE incorporating 10-nucleotide random UMIs. TCRdb reprocessed the 5' RACE reads via MiXCR and lists one record per CDR3 protein. The sample lists tens of thousands of distinct CDR3 sequences, about 3.3% occurring once. Whole-study results and caveats: None of the CDR3 amino acid sequences in expanded clones turned up in more than one subject, which points to private repertoires in all groups.

The time point is: longitudinal time-point 1 (baseline). This TCR was recovered from a woman aged 55-75 years with multiple sclerosis. The V gene is TRBV6-5, the J gene TRBJ2-7, with 14 positions matching TRBD2. The sequencing input was PBMCs. The CDR3 bases are TGTGCCAGCAGTTCCGTGGGACTAGCGGGGGACGGGGGGTACGAGCAGTACTTC. This gives the protein CASSSVGLAGDGGYEQYF.